One sample yielded the 3 T cell receptor beta chains listed below, sequenced in a study of blood T cell repertoires in COVID-19. The data were produced by immunoSEQ multiplex PCR, yet TCRdb's version contains in-frame clones alone and is incomplete. This sample has about 300,000 clones, with roughly 82% found just once. Sample: peripheral blood. These receptors were taken from a woman between 45 and 65 years old with acute or convalescent COVID-19.

The rearrangement uses TRBV3-1 (or the pseudogene TRBV3-2) and TRBJ1-2; 7 bases align to TRBD1. Germline CDR1 reads LGHDT; CDR2 reads YNNKEL (reference sequence). J was trimmed by 0 bases and V by 4 bases; bases with no gene match: 5. This CDR3 comprises 15 residues. The CDR3 protein is CASSLGTATNYGYTF. The CDR3 DNA is TGTGCCAGCAGCCTGGGGACAGCTACTAACTATGGCTACACCTTC.

The chain uses TRBV27 and TRBJ2-4; tentatively, D is TRBD2 (5 bases). This CDR3 has 18 residues. CDR1 is MNHEY and CDR2 is SMNVEV in the germline V gene (reference sequence). The V and J ends lost 2 bases and 0 bases respectively, with 17 bases between them. DNA for the CDR3: TGTGCCAGCAGTTTAAGGAGAGGACTCCACCTAGCCAAAAACATTCAGTACTTC. Translated: CASSLRRGLHLAKNIQYF.

The genes are TRBV24-1 and TRBJ2-1; 7 bases line up with TRBD2. J gave up 6 bases and V 3 bases, and 10 bases lay outside the gene matches. The V gene's germline CDR1 is KGHDR and CDR2 SFDVKD. The CDR3 contains 16 residues. DNA of the CDR3: TGTGCCACCAGTGATCTGCTGGGGGGAGGGAGCAATGAGCAGTTCTTC. This codes for CATSDLLGGGSNEQFF.